This TCR beta chain was documented in a study of response to subunit inactivated influenza vaccine. After removal of 3 bases from V and 4 bases from J, the junction contained 6 bases not matched to a gene. The germline CDR1 and CDR2 sequences are SGHRS and YFSETQ. CDR3 length equals 14 residues. TCRdb re-called the RT-PCR reads through MiXCR, storing one row per CDR3 protein. The table records 700,000 to 900,000 distinct CDR3 sequences, around 20% of them present only once. General study points: The study's authors posited that every seasonal influenza vaccination enlists few new T cells.

This clonotype has just a few counts. Its target is unknown. The chain couples TRBV5-1 to TRBJ1-1, with 7 bases fitting TRBD1. The sequence was collected from a man aged 45 to 65 who received an inactivated influenza vaccine. The specimen comprised PBMCs from blood, sampled about 5 days after vaccination. The CDR3 here is CASSSQGDVTEAFF. CDR3 coding DNA: TGCGCCAGCAGCTCTCAGGGGGACGTCACTGAAGCTTTCTTT. Variable domain in full (rest from reference TRBV5-1 and TRBJ1-1): KAGVTQTPRYLIKTRGQQVTLSCSPISGHRSVSWYQQTPGQGLQFLFEYFSETQRNKGNFPGRFSGRQFSNSRSEMNVSTLELGDSALYLCASSSQGDVTEAFFGQGTRLTVV.